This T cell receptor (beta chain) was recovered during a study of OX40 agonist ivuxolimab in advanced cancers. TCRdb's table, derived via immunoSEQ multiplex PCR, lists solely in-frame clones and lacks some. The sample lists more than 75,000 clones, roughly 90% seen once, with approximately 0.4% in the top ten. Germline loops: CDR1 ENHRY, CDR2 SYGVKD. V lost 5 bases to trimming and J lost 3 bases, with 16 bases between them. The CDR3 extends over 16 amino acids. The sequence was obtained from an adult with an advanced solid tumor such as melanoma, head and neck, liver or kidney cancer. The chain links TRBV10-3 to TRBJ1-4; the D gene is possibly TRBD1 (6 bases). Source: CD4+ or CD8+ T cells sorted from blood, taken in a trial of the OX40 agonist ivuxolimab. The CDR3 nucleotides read TGTGCCATCAGTCAGCACCCCGGGACACCTAATGAAAAACTGTTTTTT. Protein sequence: CAISQHPGTPNEKLFF.